This T cell receptor beta chain is drawn from a study of beta chain features in type 1 diabetes. Isolated RNA was reverse transcribed in full, so expressed TCRB transcripts were sequenced. Assay: immunoSEQ multiplex PCR; the TCRdb copy retains only in-frame clones and omits some. The table lists about 15,000 clones, roughly two thirds of them singletons, with 0.79% in the top ten. This clone has only a few counts. Its specificity is unknown. Study results and caveats: Type 1 diabetes patients showed a moderate but significant shortening of TCRB CDR3s in all four CD4+ subsets. Whether HLA type affects TCRB rearrangement stayed undetermined in the present work. Type 1 diabetes patients had VDJ junctions that carried fewer insertions and more deletions.

Germline values: CDR1 SEHNR, CDR2 FQNEAQ (reference sequence). There are 17 residues in the CDR3. Unmatched junction bases numbered 8, after V lost 2 bases and J lost 2 bases. Specimen: stem cell memory CD4+ T cells from blood. This TCR was recovered from a man younger than 45 with type 1 diabetes. V gene TRBV7-9 combines with J gene TRBJ2-2, with 7 bases matching TRBD1. CDR3 DNA: TGTGCCAGCAGCTTACTGACAGGGCTAGACAACACCGGGGAGCTGTTTTTT. Protein sequence: CASSLLTGLDNTGELFF. The complete variable domain, with remaining parts taken from reference TRBV7-9 and TRBJ2-2, reads DTGVSQNPRHKITKRGQNVTFRCDPISEHNRLYWYRQTLGQGPEFLTYFQNEAQLEKSRLLSDRFSAERPKGSFSTLEIQRTEQGDSAMYLCASSLLTGLDNTGELFFGEGSRLTVL.